The entry below describes one T cell receptor (beta chain). The source of the sample is a study of blood T cell repertoires in COVID-19. Study as a whole: Donors in the United States, Italy and Spain gave samples during acute or convalescent COVID-19. Nucleic acid was either cDNA or gDNA, and it came from T cells, B-cell-depleted T cells, or PBMCs.

Authors' data handling: Reference gene primer amplification in the assay estimated nucleated cell counts. The method was immunoSEQ multiplex PCR; TCRdb's version includes in-frame clones alone and lacks a portion of them. The D gene and trimming were derived from the DNA, and the V and J assignments and clone size from that table. The sample includes over 55,000 clones, around 90% of them seen just once. Per germline, CDR1 SGHTA and CDR2 FQGTGA. This CDR3 is built from 14 residues. V dropped 5 bases and J dropped 0; count of bases not matched to a gene: 2. The chain employs TRBV7-3 and TRBJ1-1; TRBD1 aligns across 8 bases. The sample taken for sequencing was peripheral blood. This sequence originates from a man aged 55 to 70 with acute or convalescent COVID-19. CDR3 nucleotides: TGTGCCAGCAGCGCGACAGGGGTGAACACTGAAGCTTTCTTT. It codes for CASSATGVNTEAFF.